This T cell receptor (beta chain) was captured by sequencing in a study of blood T cell repertoires in COVID-19. Study at large: Sites across the United States, Italy and Spain contributed samples from acute and convalescent COVID-19. Sample material is recorded as cDNA or gDNA derived from T cells, B-cell-depleted T cells, or PBMCs.

Clones were read by immunoSEQ multiplex PCR, and TCRdb kept only the in-frame ones, dropping some. The sample holds 180,000 or so clones; around 80% are singletons and the top ten take under 3.5%. The CDR3 spans 18 residues. The V gene lost 5 bases and the J gene lost 5 bases, with 28 bases spanning the gap. Germline V gene sequence: CDR1 MDHEN, CDR2 SYDVKM. Sequencing was done on a sample of peripheral blood. The TCR originated in an elderly woman with active or convalescent COVID-19. This chain joins TRBV28 and TRBJ2-7; D might be TRBD1 (6 bases). CDR3: CASSPLSNRESSDDEQYF. DNA of the CDR3: TGTGCCAGCAGTCCCCTCAGCAACAGGGAATCGTCGGACGACGAGCAGTACTTC.